These T cell receptor beta chains were read from a single sample in a study of identical twins. A single record per CDR3 protein comes from TCRdb applying MiXCR to the 5' RACE reads. The data contain approximately 260,000 distinct CDR3 sequences, about 8% of them singletons. The same data also went into a second study, on yellow fever vaccine responses in identical twins.

Sequencing was carried out using CD8+ T cells sorted from blood. All receptors derive from a woman aged 18-29 years in good health. Each CDR3 is given with its conserved first and last residue. D genes are given only for firm matches. Only some rows state a clone size, as once, few, many or a class for expanded clones.

TRBV20-1	TRBJ2-7	few	NA	CSARLGGSYEQYF	TGCAGTGCCAGACTGGGGGGAAGCTACGAGCAGTACTTC
TRBV2	TRBJ2-7	few	NA	CASGPRTEITAYEQYF	TGTGCCAGCGGTCCTCGGACGGAGATAACAGCCTACGAGCAGTACTTC
TRBV2	TRBJ1-6	few	TRBD1	CASKEGGGAFPSPLHF	TGTGCCAGCAAGGAAGGAGGGGGCGCTTTTCCTTCACCCCTCCACTTT
TRBV3-1	TRBJ1-4	few	NA	CASSQEFEGPNEKLFF	TGTGCCAGCAGCCAAGAGTTCGAGGGACCGAATGAAAAACTGTTTTTT
TRBV4-3	TRBJ2-1	few	NA	CASSQDFSGYNEQFF	TGCGCCAGCAGCCAAGACTTCTCAGGGTACAATGAGCAGTTCTTC
TRBV6-1	TRBJ2-3	NA	NA	CASDSQGYTDTQYF	TGTGCCAGCGACAGTCAGGGTTATACAGATACGCAGTATTTT
TRBV9	TRBJ2-5	NA	TRBD1	CASSVRQGDETQYF	TGTGCCAGCAGCGTGAGACAGGGGGATGAGACCCAGTACTTC
TRBV6-2/TRBV6-3	TRBJ1-1	NA	NA	CASSYSFVGRTEAFF	TGTGCCAGCAGTTACTCCTTTGTAGGGCGGACTGAAGCTTTCTTT
TRBV12-3/TRBV12-4	TRBJ2-5	few	NA	CASSFAGWQTQYF	TGTGCCAGCAGTTTCGCAGGGTGGCAGACCCAGTACTTC
TRBV4-3	TRBJ2-1	NA	TRBD1	CASSQDMGQGAVNEQFF	TGCGCCAGCAGCCAAGACATGGGACAGGGGGCGGTCAATGAGCAGTTCTTC
TRBV12-3/TRBV12-4	TRBJ2-7	many	NA	CASSLGRPGTTTYEQYF	TGTGCCAGCAGTTTAGGCCGACCCGGGACAACTACGTACGAGCAGTACTTC
TRBV20-1	TRBJ2-1	NA	NA	CSARPTVYNGQEQFF	TGCAGTGCGCGCCCAACAGTCTACAATGGACAAGAGCAGTTCTTC
TRBV2	TRBJ1-1	NA	NA	CASSEIDSTEAFF	TGTGCCAGCAGTGAAATAGACAGCACTGAAGCTTTCTTT
TRBV7-9	TRBJ2-2	few	NA	CASVDTNTGELFF	TGTGCCAGCGTGGATACGAACACCGGGGAGCTGTTTTTT
TRBV7-8	TRBJ2-1	NA	TRBD1	CASTLGTGEDNEQFF	TGTGCCAGCACCCTTGGGACAGGGGAAGACAATGAGCAGTTCTTC
TRBV15	TRBJ2-7	few	NA	CATSSDRLNRASYEQYF	TGTGCCACCAGCAGCGACCGCCTCAACAGGGCATCCTACGAGCAGTACTTC
TRBV9	TRBJ2-5	few	NA	CASSPPGAGGGETQYF	TGTGCCAGCAGCCCCCCCGGTGCAGGGGGAGGAGAGACCCAGTACTTC
TRBV2	TRBJ2-3	NA	NA	CATRGDASSTDTQYF	TGTGCCACCAGGGGAGACGCCTCTAGCACAGATACGCAGTATTTT
TRBV12-3/TRBV12-4	TRBJ2-7	few	TRBD1	CASSLFDRAYEQYF	TGTGCCAGCAGTTTGTTCGACAGGGCCTACGAGCAGTACTTC
TRBV5-1	TRBJ2-7	NA	TRBD2	CASSLGAGPDSYEQYF	TGCGCCAGCAGCTTAGGAGCGGGACCCGACTCCTACGAGCAGTACTTC
TRBV7-9	TRBJ2-7	few	NA	CASSWGDPEQYF	TGTGCCAGCAGCTGGGGGGATCCCGAGCAGTACTTC
TRBV14	TRBJ1-2	few	NA	CASSQEGAEYYTF	TGTGCCAGCAGCCAAGAGGGGGCAGAATACTACACCTTC
TRBV6-5	TRBJ2-5	NA	NA	CASSYSGLRGETQYF	TGTGCCAGCAGTTATTCAGGGCTTAGGGGAGAGACCCAGTACTTC
TRBV27	TRBJ2-1	NA	TRBD2	CASSLSRAGGPLYNEQFF	TGTGCCAGCAGTTTATCGCGAGCGGGGGGGCCGCTTTACAATGAGCAGTTCTTC